This T cell receptor (beta chain) comes out of a study of cytomegalovirus exposure and HLA in healthy donors. On this clone itself: Its specificity is not known.

The PCR used 60 Vbeta and 13 Jbeta primers. Sequenced by immunoSEQ multiplex PCR; TCRdb stores in-frame clones only, minus some. The sample holds more than 150,000 clones, 78% seen once. Study results and limitations: Researchers catalogued about 150 TCR beta chains as cytomegalovirus-associated. The majority of TCR sequences were rare, yet some public TCRs appeared in many donors.

This receptor was identified in a woman in her 30s in good health and CMV-seropositive. Sequenced: PBMCs.

The CDR3 coding sequence is TGTGCCAGTAGTATAGGATGGGGGGAGCCCTACTACGAGCAGTACTTC. Its protein is CASSIGWGEPYYEQYF. The J gene is TRBJ2-7, the V gene TRBV19; perhaps TRBD2 as D (6 bases). Germline V gives CDR1 LNHDA, CDR2 SQIVND (reference sequence). Trimming took off 1 base at V and 3 bases at J, with 16 bases between the two ends. The length of the CDR3 is 16 residues.